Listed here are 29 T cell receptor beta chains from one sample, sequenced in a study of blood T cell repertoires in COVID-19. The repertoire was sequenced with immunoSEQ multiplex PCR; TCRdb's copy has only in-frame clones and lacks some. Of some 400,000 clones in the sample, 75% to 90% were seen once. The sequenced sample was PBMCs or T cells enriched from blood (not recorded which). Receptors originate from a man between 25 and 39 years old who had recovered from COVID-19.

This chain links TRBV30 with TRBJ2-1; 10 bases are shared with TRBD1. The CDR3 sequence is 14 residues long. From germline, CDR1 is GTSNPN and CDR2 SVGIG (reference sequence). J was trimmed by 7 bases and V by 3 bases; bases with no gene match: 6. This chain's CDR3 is CAWRSGTGVNEQFF. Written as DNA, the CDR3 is TGTGCCTGGAGGTCCGGGACAGGGGTGAATGAGCAGTTCTTC.

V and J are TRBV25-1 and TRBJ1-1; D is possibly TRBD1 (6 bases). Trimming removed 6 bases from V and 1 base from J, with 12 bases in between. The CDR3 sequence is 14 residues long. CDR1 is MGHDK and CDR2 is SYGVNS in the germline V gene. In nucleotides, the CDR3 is TGTGCCAGCAGGGAAACGGGACAGAACACTGAAGCTTTCTTT. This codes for CASRETGQNTEAFF.

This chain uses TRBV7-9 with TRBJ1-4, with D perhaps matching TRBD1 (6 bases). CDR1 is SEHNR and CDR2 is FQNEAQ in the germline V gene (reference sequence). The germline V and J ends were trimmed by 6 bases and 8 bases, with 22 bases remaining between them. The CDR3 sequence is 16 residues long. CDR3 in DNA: TGTGCCAGCAGGCGACAGGTGGGGGTTGCAGAAGAAAAACTGTTTTTT. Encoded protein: CASRRQVGVAEEKLFF.

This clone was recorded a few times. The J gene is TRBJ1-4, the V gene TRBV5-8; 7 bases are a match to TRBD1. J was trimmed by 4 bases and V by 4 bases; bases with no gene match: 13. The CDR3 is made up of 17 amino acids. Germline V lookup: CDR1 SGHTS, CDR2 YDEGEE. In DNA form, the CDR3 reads TGTGCCAGCAGCCCACGGGACAGACTATCCTATAATGAAAAACTGTTTTTT. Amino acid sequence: CASSPRDRLSYNEKLFF.

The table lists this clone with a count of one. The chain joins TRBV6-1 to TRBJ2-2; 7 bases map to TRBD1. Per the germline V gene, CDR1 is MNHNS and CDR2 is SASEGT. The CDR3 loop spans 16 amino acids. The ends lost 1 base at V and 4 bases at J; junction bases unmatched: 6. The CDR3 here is CASSEVQGVVTGELFF. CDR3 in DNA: TGTGCCAGCAGTGAAGTGCAGGGGGTGGTCACCGGGGAGCTGTTTTTT.

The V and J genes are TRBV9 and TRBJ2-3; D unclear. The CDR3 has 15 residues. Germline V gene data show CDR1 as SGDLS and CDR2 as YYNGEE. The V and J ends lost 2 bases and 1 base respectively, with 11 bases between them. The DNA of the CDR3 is TGTGCCAGCAGCGTGGTCGGTACGGGCACAGATACGCAGTATTTT. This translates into CASSVVGTGTDTQYF.

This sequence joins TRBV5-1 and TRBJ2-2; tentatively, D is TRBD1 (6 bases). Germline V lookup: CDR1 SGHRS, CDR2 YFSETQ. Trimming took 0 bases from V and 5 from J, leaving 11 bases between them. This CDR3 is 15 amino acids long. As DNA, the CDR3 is TGCGCCAGCAGCTTGGATCCAGGGACAACCGGGGAGCTGTTTTTT. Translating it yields CASSLDPGTTGELFF.

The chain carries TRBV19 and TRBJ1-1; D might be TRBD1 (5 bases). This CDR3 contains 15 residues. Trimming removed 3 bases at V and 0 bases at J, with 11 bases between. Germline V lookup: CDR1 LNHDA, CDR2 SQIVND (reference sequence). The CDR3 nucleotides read TGTGCCAGTAGTATCAAGGGGATCTTGAACACTGAAGCTTTCTTT. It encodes CASSIKGILNTEAFF.

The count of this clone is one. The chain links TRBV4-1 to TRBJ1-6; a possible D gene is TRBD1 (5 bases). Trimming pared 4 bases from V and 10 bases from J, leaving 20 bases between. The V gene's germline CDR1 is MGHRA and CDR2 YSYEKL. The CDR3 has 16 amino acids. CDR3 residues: CASSLPTAGRRSPLHF. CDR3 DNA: TGCGCCAGCAGCCTTCCTACGGCAGGGCGAAGATCACCCCTCCACTTT.

The CDR3: CASSTTVGSGSTEAFF. CDR3 coding DNA: TGTGCCAGTAGTACGACAGTAGGGTCCGGGAGCACTGAAGCTTTCTTT. The chain joins TRBV19 to TRBJ1-1; possible D gene TRBD1, 5 bases. The CDR3 covers 16 residues. Germline CDR1 is LNHDA and CDR2 is SQIVND (reference sequence). The V end lost 4 bases, the J end lost 4 bases, and 19 bases lay between the germline ends.

The CDR3 here is CASSISGSRGPQHF. For the CDR3, the DNA is TGTGCCAGTAGTATTTCAGGGTCTCGTGGGCCCCAGCATTTT. V and J are TRBV19 and TRBJ1-5, with a tentative D call TRBD1 (5 bases). CDR1 and CDR2 from the germline V gene are LNHDA and SQIVND (reference sequence). Trimming removed 3 bases at V and 9 bases at J, with 15 bases between. The length of the CDR3 is 14 residues.

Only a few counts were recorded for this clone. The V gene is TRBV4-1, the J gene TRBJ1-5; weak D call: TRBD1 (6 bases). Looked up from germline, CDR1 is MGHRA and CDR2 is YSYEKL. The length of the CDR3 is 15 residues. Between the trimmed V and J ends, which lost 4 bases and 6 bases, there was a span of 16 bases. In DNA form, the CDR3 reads TGCGCCAGCAGCCGCGGACCAGGGGAGGGTCAGCCCCAGCATTTT. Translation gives CASSRGPGEGQPQHF.

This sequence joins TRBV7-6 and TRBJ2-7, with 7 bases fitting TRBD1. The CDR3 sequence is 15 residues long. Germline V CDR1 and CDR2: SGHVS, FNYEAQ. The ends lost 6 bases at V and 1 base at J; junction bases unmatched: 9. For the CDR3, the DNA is TGTGCCAGCAGAATATCCGGGACAGTATCCTACGAGCAGTACTTC. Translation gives CASRISGTVSYEQYF.

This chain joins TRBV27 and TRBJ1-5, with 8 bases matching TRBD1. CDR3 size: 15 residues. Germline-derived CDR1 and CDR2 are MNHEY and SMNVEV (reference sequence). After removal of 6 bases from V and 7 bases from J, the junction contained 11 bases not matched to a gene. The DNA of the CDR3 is TGTGCCAGCAGAGAACTTGGACAGGGCGGACAGCCCCAGCATTTT. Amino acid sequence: CASRELGQGGQPQHF.

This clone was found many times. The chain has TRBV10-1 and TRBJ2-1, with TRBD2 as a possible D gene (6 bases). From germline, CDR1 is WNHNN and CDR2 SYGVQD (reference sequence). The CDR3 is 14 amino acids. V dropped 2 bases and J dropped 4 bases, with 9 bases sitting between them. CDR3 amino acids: CASSEREFYNEQFF. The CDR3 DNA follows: TGCGCCAGCAGTGAGCGGGAGTTTTACAATGAGCAGTTCTTC.

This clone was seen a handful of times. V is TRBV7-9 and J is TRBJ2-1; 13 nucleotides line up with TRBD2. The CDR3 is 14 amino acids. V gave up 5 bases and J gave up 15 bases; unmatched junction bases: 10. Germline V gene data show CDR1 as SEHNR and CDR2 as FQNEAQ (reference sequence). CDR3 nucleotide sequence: TGTGCCAGCAGCAACTTTGGACTAGCGGGAGTCCCGTTCTTC. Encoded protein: CASSNFGLAGVPFF.

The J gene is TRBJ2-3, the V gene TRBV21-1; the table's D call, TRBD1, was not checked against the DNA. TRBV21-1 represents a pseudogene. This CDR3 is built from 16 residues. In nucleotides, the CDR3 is TGTGCCAGCAGCATCCGGACAGGAACTCTCACAGATACGCAGTATTTT. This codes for CASSIRTGTLTDTQYF.

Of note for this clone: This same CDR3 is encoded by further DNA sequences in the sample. This chain's CDR3 is CASSLGLAEYNEQFF. The CDR3 DNA sequence: TGTGCCAGCAGCCTCGGACTAGCGGAATACAATGAGCAGTTCTTC. The chain uses TRBV7-9 and TRBJ2-1, with TRBD2 identical over 10 bases. Trimming removed 5 bases from V and 4 bases from J; junction bases left unmatched: 5. CDR1 is SEHNR and CDR2 is FQNEAQ in the germline V gene (reference sequence). The CDR3 extends over 15 amino acids. Together with reference TRBV7-9 and TRBJ2-1, the CDR3 gives the full variable domain: DTGVSQNPRHKITKRGQNVTFRCDPISEHNRLYWYRQTLGQGPEFLTYFQNEAQLEKSRLLSDRFSAERPKGSFSTLEIQRTEQGDSAMYLCASSLGLAEYNEQFFGPGTRLTVL.

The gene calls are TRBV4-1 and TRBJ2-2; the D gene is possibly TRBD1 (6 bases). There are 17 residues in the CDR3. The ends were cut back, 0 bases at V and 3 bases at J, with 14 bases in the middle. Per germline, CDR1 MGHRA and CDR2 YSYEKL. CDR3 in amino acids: CASSQDQPDRYTGELFF. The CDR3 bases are TGCGCCAGCAGCCAAGACCAACCCGACAGGTACACCGGGGAGCTGTTTTTT.

The CDR3 DNA reads TGTGCCAGCAGCCCCGGACAGGCCCAAGAGACCCAGTACTTC. Protein product: CASSPGQAQETQYF. The chain uses TRBV7-9 and TRBJ2-5; TRBD1 matches 7 bases. Germline CDR1 and CDR2: SEHNR and FQNEAQ (reference sequence). The CDR3 spans 14 residues. V shed 5 bases and J 1 base; nucleotides not matched to a gene: 4.

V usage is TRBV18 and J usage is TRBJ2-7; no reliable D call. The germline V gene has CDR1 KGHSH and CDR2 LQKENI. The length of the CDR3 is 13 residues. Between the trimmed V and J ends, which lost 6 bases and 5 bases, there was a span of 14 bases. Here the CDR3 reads CASSRNQANEQYF. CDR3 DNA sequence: TGTGCCAGCTCCCGAAACCAGGCCAACGAGCAGTACTTC.

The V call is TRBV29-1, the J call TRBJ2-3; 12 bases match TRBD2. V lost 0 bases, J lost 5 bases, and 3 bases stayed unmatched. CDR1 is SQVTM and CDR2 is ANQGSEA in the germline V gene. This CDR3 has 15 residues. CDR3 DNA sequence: TGCAGCGTTGAAGATCCGACTAGCGGGAGAGATACGCAGTATTTT. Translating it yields CSVEDPTSGRDTQYF.

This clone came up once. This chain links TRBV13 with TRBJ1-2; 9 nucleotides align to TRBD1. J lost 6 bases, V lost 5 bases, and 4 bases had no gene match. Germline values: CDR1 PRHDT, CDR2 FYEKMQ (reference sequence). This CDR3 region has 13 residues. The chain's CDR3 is CASSPGQGHGYTF. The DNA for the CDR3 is TGTGCCAGCAGCCCCGGACAGGGGCATGGCTACACCTTC.

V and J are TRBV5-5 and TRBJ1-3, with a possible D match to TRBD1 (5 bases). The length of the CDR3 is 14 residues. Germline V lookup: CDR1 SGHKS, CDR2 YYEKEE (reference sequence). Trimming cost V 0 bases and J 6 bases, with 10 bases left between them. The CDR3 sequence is CASSLGTLENTIYF. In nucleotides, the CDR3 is TGTGCCAGCAGCTTGGGGACATTGGAAAACACCATATATTTT. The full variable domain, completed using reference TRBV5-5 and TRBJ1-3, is DAGVTQSPTHLIKTRGQQVTLRCSPISGHKSVSWYQQVLGQGPQFIFQYYEKEERGRGNFPDRFSARQFPNYSSELNVNALLLGDSALYLCASSLGTLENTIYFGEGSWLTVV.

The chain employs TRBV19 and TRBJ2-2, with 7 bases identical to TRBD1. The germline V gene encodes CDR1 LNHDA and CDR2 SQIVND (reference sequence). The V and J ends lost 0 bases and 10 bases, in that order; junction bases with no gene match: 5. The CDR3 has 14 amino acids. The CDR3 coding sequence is TGTGCCAGTAGTATAGATGACAGGGTTGAGGAGCTGTTTTTT. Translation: CASSIDDRVEELFF.

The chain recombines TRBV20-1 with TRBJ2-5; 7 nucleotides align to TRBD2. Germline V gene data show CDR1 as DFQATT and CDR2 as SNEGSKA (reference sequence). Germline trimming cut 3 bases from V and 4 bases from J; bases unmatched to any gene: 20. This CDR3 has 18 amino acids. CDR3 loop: CSASPLFGGSRRVETQYF. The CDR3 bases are TGCAGTGCTAGTCCTCTATTCGGGGGGTCCCGGAGGGTAGAGACCCAGTACTTC.

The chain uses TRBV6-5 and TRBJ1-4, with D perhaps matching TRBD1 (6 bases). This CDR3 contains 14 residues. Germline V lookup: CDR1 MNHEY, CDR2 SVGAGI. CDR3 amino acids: CASVRGGPSEKLFF. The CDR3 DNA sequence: TGTGCTAGTGTTCGGGGGGGCCCCTCCGAAAAACTGTTTTTT.

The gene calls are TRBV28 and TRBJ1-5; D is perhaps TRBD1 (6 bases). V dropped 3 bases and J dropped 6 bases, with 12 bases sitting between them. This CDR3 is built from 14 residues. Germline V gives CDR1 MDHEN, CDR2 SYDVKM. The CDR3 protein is CASSFGGQGQPQHF. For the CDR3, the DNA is TGTGCCAGCAGTTTCGGGGGGCAGGGTCAGCCCCAGCATTTT.

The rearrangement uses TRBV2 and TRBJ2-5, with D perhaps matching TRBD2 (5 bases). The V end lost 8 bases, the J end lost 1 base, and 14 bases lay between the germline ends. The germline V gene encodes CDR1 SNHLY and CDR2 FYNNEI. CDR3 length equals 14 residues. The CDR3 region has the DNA TGTGCCAGCGGGGTTTTGGGAGCCCAAGAGACCCAGTACTTC. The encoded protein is CASGVLGAQETQYF. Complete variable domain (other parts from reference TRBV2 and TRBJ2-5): EPEVTQTPSHQVTQMGQEVILRCVPISNHLYFYWYRQILGQKVEFLVSFYNNEISEKSEIFDDQFSVERPDGSNFTLKIRSTKLEDSAMYFCASGVLGAQETQYFGPGTRLLVL.